These 7 T cell receptor beta chains originate from one sample sequenced in a study of T cell repertoires in cytomegalovirus infection. These receptors' antigens are unknown. TCRdb processed the reads anew with MiXCR; each CDR3 protein has one entry. Altogether under 500,000 distinct CDR3 sequences are present, roughly 42% being singletons, with the ten largest covering 43%. Sequences were derived from cultured PBMCs, sampled from culture after CMV antigen stimulation. The source of these receptors is a human donor in good health (CMV status not recorded). Some clones in this sample may be carry-over from other donors' samples.

This rearrangement joins TRBV7-6 to TRBJ1-6, with 7 bases aligning to TRBD1. Trimming took 5 bases from V and 13 from J; bases not matched to a gene: 14. The CDR3 totals 15 residues. Germline CDR1 and CDR2: SGHVS and FNYEAQ. The CDR3 loop reads CASSSTGARISPLHF. In DNA, the CDR3 is TGTGCCAGCAGCAGTACAGGGGCTCGTATTTCGCCCCTCCACTTT. The variable domain in full, completed from reference TRBV7-6 and TRBJ1-6, reads GAGVSQSPRYKVTKRGQDVALRCDPISGHVSLYWYRQALGQGPEFLTYFNYEAQQDKSGLPNDRFSAERPEGSISTLTIQRTEQRDSAMYRCASSSTGARISPLHFGNGTRLTVT.

The chain is built from TRBV7-6 and TRBJ2-3; 16 bases match TRBD2. Germline V lookup: CDR1 SGHVS, CDR2 FNYEAQ. The trim removed 5 bases at V and 5 bases at J, leaving 4 bases unmatched. The CDR3 is 16 amino acids. The CDR3 sequence is CASSGTSGGGRDTQYF. Here the CDR3 DNA reads TGTGCCAGCAGCGGGACTAGCGGGGGGGGCAGAGATACGCAGTATTTT.

This chain joins TRBV28 and TRBJ2-7, with D perhaps TRBD2 (5 bases). There are 15 residues in the CDR3. The ends were cut back, 4 bases at V and 4 bases at J, with 17 bases in the middle. The germline gives CDR1 MDHEN, CDR2 SYDVKM. This chain's CDR3 is CASSSRVIIGYEQYF. In DNA form, the CDR3 reads TGTGCCAGCAGTTCGAGGGTAATTATCGGATACGAGCAGTACTTC. The variable domain in full, completed from reference TRBV28 and TRBJ2-7, reads DVKVTQSSRYLVKRTGEKVFLECVQDMDHENMFWYRQDPGLGLRLIYFSYDVKMKEKGDIPEGYSVSREKKERFSLILESASTNQTSMYLCASSSRVIIGYEQYFGPGTRLTVT.

This clonotype appeared a few times. The chain links TRBV7-2 to TRBJ2-1; D may be TRBD2 (6 bases). The length of the CDR3 is 15 residues. The V and J ends lost 6 bases and 5 bases respectively, with 17 bases between them. Germline assignment: CDR1 SGHTA and CDR2 FQGNSA. This CDR3 reads CASSSTRGGNNEQFF. The CDR3 DNA reads TGTGCCAGCAGTTCCACTCGGGGCGGGAACAATGAGCAGTTCTTC. Full variable domain (remainder filled in from reference TRBV7-2 and TRBJ2-1): GAGVSQSPSNKVTEKGKDVELRCDPISGHTALYWYRQSLGQGLEFLIYFQGNSAPDKSGLPSDRFSAERTGGSVSTLTIQRTQQEDSAVYLCASSSTRGGNNEQFFGPGTRLTVL.

DNA of the CDR3: TGTGCAACCAACCCGGGGGGTAGCGGGAGTGAGACCCAGTACTTC. Translation: CATNPGGSGSETQYF. V and J are TRBV7-4 and TRBJ2-5; TRBD2 agrees at 9 bases. CDR1 SGHVT and CDR2 SQSDAQ come from the germline V gene. This CDR3 is 15 amino acids long.

The table lists this clonotype with a few counts. The chain employs TRBV7-2 and TRBJ2-1, with TRBD2 matching 8 bases. Germline V gives CDR1 SGHTA, CDR2 FQGNSA. The CDR3 length is 15 residues. With 3 bases clipped from V and 4 bases from J, the junction kept 5 bases outside the gene matches. This chain's CDR3 is CASSFSLAEYNEQFF. The CDR3 nucleotides are TGTGCCAGCAGCTTTTCACTAGCGGAGTACAATGAGCAGTTCTTC.

In this sample, this clonotype turned up a few times. The genes are TRBV25-1 and TRBJ1-3; TRBD1 matches at 7 bases. The CDR3 consists of 14 residues. The J segment lost 2 bases and the V segment lost 2 bases, leaving 0 bases of the junction unmatched. Germline V CDR1 and CDR2: MGHDK, SYGVNS. This chain's CDR3 is CASSEQGAGNTIYF. CDR3 DNA sequence: TGTGCCAGCAGTGAACAGGGGGCTGGAAACACCATATATTTT. The whole variable domain, remainder taken from reference TRBV25-1 and TRBJ1-3, is EADIYQTPRYLVIGTGKKITLECSQTMGHDKMYWYQQDPGMELHLIHYSYGVNSTEKGDLSSESTVSRIRTEHFPLTLESARPSHTSQYLCASSEQGAGNTIYFGEGSWLTVV.